The present entry profiles one T cell receptor beta chain with its context. No cognate antigen has been identified for it. No base quality information exists; no much larger clone differs at one position. This sample stems from a study of control samples from healthy donors and cancer patients (dated by TCRdb to between 2020 and 2021). Libraries came from the immunoSEQ multiplex PCR assay. TCRdb took over this immuneACCESS table, retaining in-frame rearrangements with V and J assigned. Such tables are incomplete; in checked studies, under half of the missing clones stem from an unresolved V gene, and the remainder is unexplained. In all, the sample holds roughly 120,000 clones, and just over 90% of those were seen once. About 1.5% of the sample is in the top ten clones. The CDR3 goes from the cysteine to the phenylalanine over 14 residues. Left in the record is the CDR3 DNA by itself, 42 bases read in frame from the first base. CDR1 and CDR2, per the germline V gene, are MGHRA and YSYEKL. V is clipped by 3 bases and J by 1 base, and the sequence between their germline boundaries is 6 bases long.

Material: PBMCs. The TCR was taken from a man between 45 and 60 years old with head and neck cancer. The V and J segments used are TRBV4-1 and TRBJ1-4; the best D guess is TRBD1, with 6 bases matching. The CDR3 has the sequence CASSHRGTNEKLFF. The DNA sequence is given as TGCGCCAGCAGCCACAGGGGAACTAATGAAAAACTGTTTTTT.